This T cell receptor (beta chain) stems from a study of radiotherapy plus CTLA-4 blockade in lung cancer. Regarding the study as a whole: Once radiotherapy plus ipilimumab had been given, TCR clones derived from tumor expanded in blood.

Trimming removed 2 bases from V and 5 bases from J, with 7 bases in between. Germline V gives CDR1 MDHEN, CDR2 SYDVKM. This CDR3 is built from 12 residues. Method: immunoSEQ multiplex PCR; TCRdb's copy keeps in-frame clones and lacks some. The data contain around 71,000 clones, 76% of them seen just once; the ten biggest clones take up roughly 15%. As regards this clone: Its target is unknown.

The sequence was collected from a human donor with non-small cell lung cancer whose response to radiotherapy plus ipilimumab could not be evaluated. Some clones in this sample may be carry-over from other donors' samples. Sequences were derived from peripheral blood, sampled from a patient treated with radiotherapy plus ipilimumab. The chain links TRBV28 to TRBJ2-7; tentative D call: TRBD1 (5 bases). CDR3 nucleotides: TGTGCCAGCAGTTTAACAGGTCACGAGCAGTACTTC. Its protein is CASSLTGHEQYF.